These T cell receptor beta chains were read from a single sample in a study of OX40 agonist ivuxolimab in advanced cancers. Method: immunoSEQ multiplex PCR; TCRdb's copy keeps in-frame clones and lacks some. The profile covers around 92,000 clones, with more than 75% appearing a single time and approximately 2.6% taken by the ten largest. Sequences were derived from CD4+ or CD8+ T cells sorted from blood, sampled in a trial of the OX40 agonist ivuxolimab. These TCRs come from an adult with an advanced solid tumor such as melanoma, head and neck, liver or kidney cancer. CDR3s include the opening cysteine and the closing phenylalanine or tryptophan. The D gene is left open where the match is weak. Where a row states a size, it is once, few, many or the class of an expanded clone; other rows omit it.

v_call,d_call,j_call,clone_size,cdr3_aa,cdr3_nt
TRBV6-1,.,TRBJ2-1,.,CASSLGGPNEQFF,TGTGCCAGCAGTCTCGGGGGCCCCAATGAGCAGTTCTTC
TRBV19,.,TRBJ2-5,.,CASSTNGGTQETQYF,TGTGCCAGCTCCACGAACGGGGGGACACAAGAGACCCAGTACTTC
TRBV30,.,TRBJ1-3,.,CAWSPKGRGNVGGNTIYF,TGTGCCTGGAGCCCCAAGGGTCGGGGCAATGTCGGAGGAAACACCATATATTTT
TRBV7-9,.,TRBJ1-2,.,CASSLGQGYGYTF,TGTGCCAGCAGCTTAGGGCAGGGCTATGGCTACACCTTC
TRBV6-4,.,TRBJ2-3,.,CASSDSPAQDTQYF,TGTGCCAGCAGTGACAGTCCAGCTCAAGATACGCAGTATTTT
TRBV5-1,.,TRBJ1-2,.,CASSFTGSYGYTF,TGCGCCAGCAGCTTCACAGGGAGCTATGGCTACACCTTC
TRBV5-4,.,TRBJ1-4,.,CASSSDGADEKLFF,TGTGCCAGCAGCTCGGACGGCGCCGATGAAAAACTGTTTTTT
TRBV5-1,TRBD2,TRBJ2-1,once,CASSPDASGGYNEQFF,TGCGCCAGCAGCCCGGACGCTAGCGGGGGGTACAATGAGCAGTTCTTC
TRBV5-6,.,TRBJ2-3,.,CASSFRQSTDTQYF,TGTGCCAGCAGCTTTAGACAGAGCACAGATACGCAGTATTTT
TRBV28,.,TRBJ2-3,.,CASGAGGRTDTQYF,TGTGCCAGCGGCGCAGGGGGGCGCACAGATACGCAGTATTTT
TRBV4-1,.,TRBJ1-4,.,CASSQGQVREEKLFF,TGCGCCAGCAGCCAAGGACAGGTACGGGAGGAAAAACTGTTTTTT
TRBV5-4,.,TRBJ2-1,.,CASSIGGTSSYNEQFF,TGTGCCAGCAGCATAGGGGGAACTAGCTCCTACAATGAGCAGTTCTTC
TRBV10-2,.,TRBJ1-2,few,CASSEGGFYGYTF,TGCGCCAGCAGTGAGGGGGGGTTTTATGGCTACACCTTC
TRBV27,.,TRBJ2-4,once,CASSLMDPVKNIQYF,TGTGCCAGCAGTTTAATGGACCCAGTCAAAAACATTCAGTACTTC
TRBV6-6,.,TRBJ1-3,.,CASSYRDQSSGNTIYF,TGTGCCAGCAGTTACAGGGACCAGAGCTCTGGAAACACCATATATTTT
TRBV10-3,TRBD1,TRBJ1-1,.,CAIRVDRESTEAFF,TGTGCCATCAGAGTCGACAGGGAGTCAACTGAAGCTTTCTTT
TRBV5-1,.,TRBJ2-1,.,CASSLETGSYNEQFF,TGCGCCAGCAGCTTGGAAACGGGCTCCTACAATGAGCAGTTCTTC
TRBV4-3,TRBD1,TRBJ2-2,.,CASSRRTGGAPGELFF,TGCGCCAGCAGCCGTCGTACAGGGGGCGCCCCCGGGGAGCTGTTTTTT
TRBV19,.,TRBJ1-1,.,CASSRGDASGVNTEAFF,TGTGCCAGTAGTAGGGGGGACGCAAGTGGAGTGAACACTGAAGCTTTCTTT
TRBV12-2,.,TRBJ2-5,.,CASRYHSDPYQETQYF,TGTGCAAGTCGCTACCACAGCGACCCGTACCAAGAGACCCAGTACTTC
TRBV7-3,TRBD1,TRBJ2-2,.,CASSTGQGTGELFF,TGTGCCAGCAGCACGGGACAGGGGACCGGGGAGCTGTTTTTT
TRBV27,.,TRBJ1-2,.,CASSLRRGAESYTF,TGTGCCAGCAGCCTCCGGAGAGGGGCCGAAAGCTACACCTTC
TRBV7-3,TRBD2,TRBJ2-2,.,CASSLGLAGDGELFF,TGTGCCAGCAGCTTAGGGCTAGCGGGGGACGGGGAGCTGTTTTTT
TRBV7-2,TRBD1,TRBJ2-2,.,CASSFRQGDTGELFF,TGTGCCAGCAGCTTTAGGCAGGGGGACACCGGGGAGCTGTTTTTT
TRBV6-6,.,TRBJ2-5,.,CASSPSLYQETQYF,TGTGCCAGCAGCCCTTCATTGTACCAAGAGACCCAGTACTTC
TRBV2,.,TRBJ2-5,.,CASSLGPSVETQYF,TGTGCCAGCAGTTTGGGACCCAGCGTGGAGACCCAGTACTTC
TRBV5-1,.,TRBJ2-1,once,CASSGGGQSDEQFF,TGCGCCAGCAGCGGTGGGGGCCAGTCCGATGAGCAGTTCTTC
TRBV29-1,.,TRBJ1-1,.,CSSPLGGTEAFF,TGCAGCTCTCCTTTGGGAGGCACTGAAGCTTTCTTT
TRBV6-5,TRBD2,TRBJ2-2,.,CASSYHLAGGTGELFF,TGTGCCAGCAGTTACCATCTAGCGGGGGGCACCGGGGAGCTGTTTTTT
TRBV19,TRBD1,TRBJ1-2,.,CASTSSGLFGGQVYGYTF,TGTGCCAGTACCTCTTCAGGTTTATTCGGGGGACAGGTCTATGGCTACACCTTC
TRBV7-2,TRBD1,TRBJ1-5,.,CASSSRQGGNQPQHF,TGTGCCAGCAGCTCTAGACAGGGGGGGAATCAGCCCCAGCATTTT
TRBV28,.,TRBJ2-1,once,CASSLPSSRYNEQFF,TGTGCCAGCAGTTTGCCTAGTTCGAGATACAATGAGCAGTTCTTC
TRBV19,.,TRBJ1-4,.,CASTARGAANEKLFF,TGTGCCAGTACCGCCCGCGGGGCGGCTAATGAAAAACTGTTTTTT
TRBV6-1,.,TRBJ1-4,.,CASSEGRGREKLFF,TGTGCCAGCAGTGAGGGACGGGGGAGAGAAAAACTGTTTTTT
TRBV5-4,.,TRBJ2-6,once,CASSRALQVVSGANVLTF,TGTGCCAGCAGTCGGGCCCTACAGGTCGTCTCTGGGGCCAACGTCCTGACTTTC
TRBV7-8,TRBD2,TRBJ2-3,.,CASSPYLGGGTDTQYF,TGTGCCAGCAGCCCTTACCTGGGGGGGGGCACAGATACGCAGTATTTT
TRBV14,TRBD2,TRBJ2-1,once,CASSGLAGYNEQFF,TGTGCCAGCAGTGGACTAGCGGGGTACAATGAGCAGTTCTTC
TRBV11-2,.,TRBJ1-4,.,CASSRGTNEKLFF,TGTGCCAGCTCCCGGGGGACTAATGAAAAACTGTTTTTT
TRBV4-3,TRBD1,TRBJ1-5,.,CASSQTDRDDQPQHF,TGCGCCAGCAGCCAGACAGACAGGGACGATCAGCCCCAGCATTTT
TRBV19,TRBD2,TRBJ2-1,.,CASSIRGGNEQFF,TGTGCCAGTAGTATTCGGGGGGGCAATGAGCAGTTCTTC
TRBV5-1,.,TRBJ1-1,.,CASSQGRGRTEAFF,TGCGCCAGCAGCCAAGGTAGGGGCCGAACTGAAGCTTTCTTT
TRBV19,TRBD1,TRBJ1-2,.,CASSDWTGGRSGGYTF,TGTGCCAGTAGTGACTGGACAGGGGGGAGGTCGGGTGGCTACACCTTC
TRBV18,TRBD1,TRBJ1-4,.,CASSAGQATNEKLFF,TGTGCCAGCTCGGCAGGACAGGCAACTAATGAAAAACTGTTTTTT
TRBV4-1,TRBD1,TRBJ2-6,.,CASSPGQGSGANVLTF,TGCGCCAGCAGCCCCGGACAGGGGTCTGGGGCCAACGTCCTGACTTTC
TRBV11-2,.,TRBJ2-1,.,CASSLRWAGYNEQFF,TGTGCCAGCAGCTTACGTTGGGCTGGGTACAATGAGCAGTTCTTC
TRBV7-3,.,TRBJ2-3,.,CASSFRGLGTDTQYF,TGTGCCAGCAGCTTCCGGGGGCTTGGCACAGATACGCAGTATTTT
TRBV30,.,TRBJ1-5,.,CAWSVRAGLNQPQHF,TGTGCCTGGAGTGTACGGGCAGGGCTCAATCAGCCCCAGCATTTT
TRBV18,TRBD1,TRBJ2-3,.,CASSPGQGLDTQYF,TGTGCCAGCTCACCTGGACAGGGACTGGATACGCAGTATTTT
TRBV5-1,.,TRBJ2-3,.,CASSFGGATDTQYF,TGCGCCAGCAGCTTCGGTGGGGCCACAGATACGCAGTATTTT
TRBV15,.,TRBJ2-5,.,CATGQEGRGLQETQYF,TGTGCCACCGGACAAGAAGGGCGGGGCCTTCAAGAGACCCAGTACTTC
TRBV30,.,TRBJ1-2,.,CAWKRVNVDYGYTF,TGTGCCTGGAAACGGGTGAACGTAGACTATGGCTACACCTTC
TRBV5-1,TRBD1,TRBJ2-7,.,CASSLGGMGQYYEQYF,TGCGCCAGCAGCTTGGGAGGTATGGGACAGTACTACGAGCAGTACTTC
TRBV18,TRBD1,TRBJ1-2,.,CASSPGDRNYGYTF,TGTGCCAGCTCACCTGGGGACAGGAACTATGGCTACACCTTC
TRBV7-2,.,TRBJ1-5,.,CASSPGLSNQPQHF,TGTGCCAGCAGCCCGGGTCTTAGCAATCAGCCCCAGCATTTT
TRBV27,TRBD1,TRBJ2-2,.,CASRPGQPNTGELFF,TGTGCCAGCAGACCGGGACAGCCTAACACCGGGGAGCTGTTTTTT
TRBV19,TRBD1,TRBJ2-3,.,CASSRGDRRSTDTQYF,TGTGCCAGTAGTAGGGGGGACAGGAGAAGCACAGATACGCAGTATTTT
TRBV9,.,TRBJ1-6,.,CASSVGGARNSPLHF,TGTGCCAGCAGCGTAGGAGGGGCACGCAATTCACCCCTCCACTTT
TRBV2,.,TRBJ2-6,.,CASSPNWGANVLTF,TGTGCCAGCAGTCCGAACTGGGGGGCCAACGTCCTGACTTTC
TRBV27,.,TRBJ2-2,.,CASSLRLGRLNTGELFF,TGTGCCAGCAGTTTAAGGTTAGGTCGTTTGAACACCGGGGAGCTGTTTTTT
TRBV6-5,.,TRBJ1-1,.,CASSYQRNTEAFF,TGTGCCAGCAGCTACCAAAGGAACACTGAAGCTTTCTTT